Each of the 17 T cell receptor beta chains below was sequenced from the same sample in a study of identical twins. MiXCR, applied by TCRdb to the 5' RACE reads, yields one record per CDR3 protein. This table holds about 250,000 distinct CDR3 sequences, around 7.6% found once. Separately, the same data were catalogued under a study of yellow fever vaccine responses in identical twins.

Material: CD8+ T cells sorted from blood. These receptors originate from a woman aged 18-29 years in good health.

This chain joins TRBV9 and TRBJ2-1; 10 nucleotides match TRBD2. Looked up from germline, CDR1 is SGDLS and CDR2 is YYNGEE. This CDR3 is built from 15 residues. The J segment lost 7 bases and the V segment lost 3 bases, leaving 7 bases of the junction unmatched. For the CDR3, the DNA is TGTGCCAGCAGCGAAGCGGGAGGGCCGGCGAATGAGCAGTTCTTC. It yields the protein CASSEAGGPANEQFF.

This clonotype was observed a handful of times. The chain uses TRBV2 and TRBJ1-5, with 10 bases fitting TRBD1. CDR1 is SNHLY and CDR2 is FYNNEI in the germline V gene. V trimming: 4 bases; J trimming: 9 bases; junction bases outside the gene matches: 12. The CDR3 runs 16 residues. CDR3: CASSGHRDRGIGPQHF. DNA for the CDR3: TGTGCCAGCAGTGGGCACCGGGACAGGGGAATTGGGCCCCAGCATTTT.

The genes are TRBV5-1 and TRBJ2-3, with a weak D call TRBD1 (5 bases). Trimming removed 4 bases from V and 2 bases from J, with 17 bases in between. From germline, CDR1 is SGHRS and CDR2 YFSETQ. The CDR3 length is 16 residues. CDR3 nucleotides: TGCGCCAGCAGCCCGATGGCGACAGAAAACACAGATACGCAGTATTTT. Amino acids: CASSPMATENTDTQYF.

The chain has TRBV5-5 and TRBJ2-7; D uncertain. The germline V gene encodes CDR1 SGHKS and CDR2 YYEKEE (reference sequence). V lost 0 bases, J lost 1 base, and 8 bases lay in between. The CDR3 is 14 residues long. The DNA for the CDR3 is TGTGCCAGCAGCTTGGCCGAAGGATCCTACGAGCAGTACTTC. It codes for CASSLAEGSYEQYF.

A few counts support this clonotype. The chain is built from TRBV28 and TRBJ2-7; 10 bases fit TRBD1. Germline V gives CDR1 MDHEN, CDR2 SYDVKM. The CDR3 totals 15 residues. Unmatched junction bases numbered 5, after V lost 2 bases and J lost 4 bases. The CDR3 protein is CASSLGLGQGYEQYV. The CDR3 DNA is TGTGCCAGCAGTTTAGGTTTGGGACAGGGGTACGAGCAGTACGTC.

In its sample, this clonotype was seen a few times. The V and J genes are TRBV20-1 and TRBJ1-2; TRBD1 agrees at 11 bases. Trimming at V came to 1 base and at J to 2 bases, leaving 0 bases not matched to a gene. The CDR3 runs 14 residues. CDR1 and CDR2 from the germline V gene are DFQATT and SNEGSKA (reference sequence). In DNA form, the CDR3 reads TGCAGTGCTAGAGGGGACAGGGGGAACTATGGCTACACCTTC. It translates to CSARGDRGNYGYTF.

This chain uses TRBV7-6 with TRBJ2-7, with D hard to call. Trimming pared 3 bases from V and 6 bases from J, leaving 15 bases between. CDR1 SGHVS and CDR2 FNYEAQ come from the germline V gene. The CDR3 consists of 14 residues. Here the CDR3 reads CASSFWPSPVEQYV. CDR3 nucleotides: TGTGCCAGCAGCTTCTGGCCATCACCGGTCGAGCAGTACGTC.

This clonotype showed up many times. The chain is built from TRBV2 and TRBJ2-1; TRBD2 matches at 12 bases. The V gene end was trimmed by 2 bases and the J gene end by 8 bases; junction bases not matched to a gene: 4. Germline CDR1 reads SNHLY; CDR2 reads FYNNEI. The CDR3 runs to 15 residues. CDR3 amino acids: CASSESTSGSDEQFF. The CDR3 coding sequence is TGTGCCAGCAGTGAATCGACTAGCGGGAGTGATGAGCAGTTCTTC.

The chain joins TRBV5-6 to TRBJ2-1; D may be TRBD2 (6 bases). This CDR3 comprises 12 residues. Trimming stripped 4 bases from V and 14 bases from J, with 16 bases between. CDR1 is SGHDT, CDR2 YYEEEE, per germline. The CDR3 is CASSLEGQVEFF. The CDR3 DNA follows: TGTGCCAGCAGCCTGGAGGGGCAGGTCGAGTTCTTC.

This clonotype has ten or more counts. The genes are TRBV12-3 or TRBV12-4 and TRBJ2-7, with TRBD2 identical over 10 bases. The CDR3 has 14 residues. Trimming removed 4 bases from V and 0 bases from J; junction bases left unmatched: 0. This CDR3 is CASSSSGSSYEQYF. The CDR3 bases are TGTGCCAGCAGTTCTAGCGGGAGCTCCTACGAGCAGTACTTC.

This sequence joins TRBV2 and TRBJ1-2, with 9 bases fitting TRBD1. Losses at the gene ends were 7 bases for V and 4 bases for J; bases not matched to a gene: 7. The CDR3 loop spans 14 amino acids. CDR1 and CDR2 (germline): SNHLY, FYNNEI. DNA for the CDR3: TGTGCCAGCAACCCGGGACAGGGAGGCTATGGCTACACCTTC. The encoded protein is CASNPGQGGYGYTF.

V and J are TRBV6-2 or TRBV6-3 and TRBJ2-3; the match to TRBD1 covers 9 bases. Germline values: CDR1 MNHEY, CDR2 SVGEGT. The V segment lost 2 bases and the J segment 2 bases; nucleotides outside the gene matches: 2. CDR3 size: 15 residues. CDR3 region: CASSYGDRDTDTQYF. CDR3 bases: TGTGCCAGCAGTTACGGGGACAGGGACACAGATACGCAGTATTTT.

This clonotype was observed many times. The chain has TRBV5-6 and TRBJ2-5, with D hard to call. This CDR3 spans 14 amino acids. V lost 1 base and J 4 bases, leaving 11 bases between the germline ends. Germline V CDR1 and CDR2: SGHDT, YYEEEE. CDR3 loop: CASSLWNRRETQYF. The CDR3 DNA is TGTGCCAGCAGCTTGTGGAATAGACGAGAGACCCAGTACTTC. The whole variable domain, filled in from reference TRBV5-6 and TRBJ2-5, reads DAGVTQSPTHLIKTRGQQVTLRCSPKSGHDTVSWYQQALGQGPQFIFQYYEEEERQRGNFPDRFSGHQFPNYSSELNVNALLLGDSALYLCASSLWNRRETQYFGPGTRLLVL.

This chain joins TRBV3-1 and TRBJ2-7; the match to TRBD2 covers 16 bases. V shed 2 bases and J 0 bases; nucleotides not matched to a gene: 4. The CDR3 runs to 18 residues. Germline V CDR1 and CDR2: LGHDT, YNNKEL (reference sequence). CDR3 coding DNA: TGTGCCAGCAGCCAAACTGGGACTAGCGGGAGGGCCTCCTACGAGCAGTACTTC. Amino acid sequence: CASSQTGTSGRASYEQYF.

The rearrangement links TRBV7-2 to TRBJ2-7; 11 nucleotides match TRBD2. V lost 5 bases to trimming and J lost 9 bases; unmatched junction nucleotides: 18. Germline lookup yields CDR1 SGHTA and CDR2 FQGNSA. The CDR3 has 17 residues. The CDR3 DNA sequence: TGTGCCAGCAGCGGGCTGGGACTAGCGGACGTTACGAGTTGGCAGTACTTC. Translation gives CASSGLGLADVTSWQYF.

This clonotype came up many times. The rearrangement uses TRBV12-3 or TRBV12-4 and TRBJ2-1; TRBD2 agrees at 11 bases. The CDR3 consists of 15 residues. With V trimmed by 5 bases and J by 4 bases, 4 bases remained unmatched. DNA of the CDR3: TGTGCCAGCAGTCCGGGACTAGCGGATTACAATGAGCAGTTCTTC. Encoded protein: CASSPGLADYNEQFF.

The table lists this clonotype with a few counts. This sequence joins TRBV7-2 and TRBJ2-3; weak D call: TRBD2 (6 bases). This CDR3 comprises 16 residues. Trimming took 2 bases from V and 0 from J, leaving 12 bases between them. Germline V CDR1 and CDR2: SGHTA, FQGNSA. CDR3 loop: CASSLTVGGSTDTQYF. The DNA of the CDR3 is TGTGCCAGCAGCTTAACTGTGGGAGGAAGCACAGATACGCAGTATTTT.